The sequence of this T cell receptor (beta chain) was determined in a study of blood T cell repertoires in COVID-19. Study-level background: Acute-phase and convalescent COVID-19 samples originated in the United States, Italy and Spain. T cells, B-cell-depleted T cells, or PBMCs provided the cDNA or gDNA that served as material.

Libraries were prepared by immunoSEQ multiplex PCR; TCRdb keeps only in-frame clonotypes and omits some of them. Among approximately 130,000 clones listed, 70% to 90% were seen once. V dropped 7 bases and J dropped 5 bases, with 11 bases sitting between them. The CDR3 totals 13 residues. Germline values: CDR1 KGHDR, CDR2 SFDVKD. Sequencing was performed on peripheral blood. The receptor's source is a human donor in a cohort sampled during active COVID-19. The rearrangement links TRBV24-1 to TRBJ2-1, with D tentatively TRBD2 (5 bases). CDR3 sequence reads: CATRRTFDNEQFF. The CDR3, as DNA: TGTGCCACCAGGAGGACTTTCGACAATGAGCAGTTCTTC.